This paragraph covers one T cell receptor beta chain sequence. The antigen is not known. A much larger clone lies a single base off, so this may be a read error. Samples came from axillary lymph nodes draining the breast cancer. These data are taken from a study of breast tumors, draining lymph nodes, adjacent tissues. Study-level findings and limits: Tumor repertoires ranked between lymph nodes and nontumor tissue in diversity, with V and J gene preferences. Tumor and nontumor repertoires were significantly more similar in luminal-like than in basal-like breast cancer. Data only fit, rather than demonstrated, lymph node origin of most tumor T cells. The data were judged consistent with most tumor T cells coming from lymph node and expanding in tumor.

The CDR3 length is 14 residues. With 8 bases removed from V and 7 bases from J, the gap between germline ends came to 21 bases. Germline CDR1 SNHLY, CDR2 FYNNEI. TCRdb re-derived calls from the multiplex PCR reads in MiXCR, one entry per CDR3 protein. The profile shows around 230,000 distinct CDR3 sequences, less than 45% of them singletons. The source material was axillary lymph node tissue. The genes are TRBV2 and TRBJ2-7; possible D gene TRBD1, 6 bases. The sequence was obtained from a female donor with breast cancer. Some clones in this sample may be carry-over from other donors' samples. In nucleotides, the CDR3 is TGTGCCAGCTCGACGGACAGTGGGCACGGGGAGCAGTACTTC. Translating gives CASSTDSGHGEQYF.